This T cell receptor beta chain was found in a study of cytomegalovirus exposure and HLA in healthy donors. The study, taken as a whole, reports: Within the data, a cluster of highly shared sequence variants was likely a sequencing artifact.

Primers included in the PCR were 60 Vbeta and 13 Jbeta primers. Using immunoSEQ multiplex PCR, the repertoire was profiled, and TCRdb retains in-frame clones only, with some absent. The data show 100,000 to 150,000 clones, around four fifths seen once. Remarks on this clone: Antigen specificity is unknown.

Germline V lookup: CDR1 SGHRS, CDR2 YFSETQ. V was clipped by 0 bases and J by 0 bases, with 7 bases between them. This CDR3 is built from 15 residues. Specimen: PBMCs. This receptor was taken from a female donor in good health and CMV-seronegative. The J gene is TRBJ2-1, the V gene TRBV5-1, with D possibly being TRBD2 (6 bases). The CDR3 sequence: CASSLDGSSYNEQFF. The CDR3 DNA reads as TGCGCCAGCAGCTTGGACGGGAGCTCCTACAATGAGCAGTTCTTC.